The clone carrying this TCR beta chain was counted once. The antigen remains undetermined. The data are from a study of a mutant IDH1 vaccine in newly diagnosed glioma. Turning to the study itself: Vaccination began 4-6 weeks post radiotherapy alone, or with temozolomide cycles.

Time point reported: week 47, end of study. In the vaccine, a single dose held 300 ug of the mutant IDH1 20-mer peptide, along with topical imiquimod. CDR3 size: 12 residues. The V and J ends lost 4 bases and 5 bases respectively, with 8 bases between them. Looked up from germline, CDR1 is MNHEY and CDR2 is SVGAGI. Some clones are missing from TCRdb's copy, which holds only in-frame ones; the method was immunoSEQ multiplex PCR. The sample contains 30,000 to 40,000 clones, 75% to 95% of which appear only once. J is TRBJ1-1 and V is TRBV6-5; no clear D. This sequence originates from a woman in her forties with glioma. The source was PBMCs, collected from a glioma patient whose treatment included an IDH1 peptide vaccine. The CDR3 loop is CASSSMRTEAFF. In nucleotides, the CDR3 is TGTGCCAGCAGTTCTATGCGTACTGAAGCTTTCTTT.